The next 27 T cell receptor beta chains were all read from a single sample in a study of PD-1 blockade in classical Hodgkin lymphoma. Here immunoSEQ multiplex PCR was the method, and the copy in TCRdb shows in-frame clones only, minus some. The sample has about 46,000 clones, about three quarters seen once. Autologous stem cell transplantation was followed by relapse in every patient, and brentuximab vedotin exposure varied. The sequencing here drew on peripheral blood mononuclear cells (PBMCs), taken at baseline. The receptors shown here come from a human donor with classical Hodgkin lymphoma.

The count of this clone is one. J is TRBJ2-1 and V is TRBV5-1, with D unclear. Per germline, CDR1 SGHRS and CDR2 YFSETQ. The CDR3 is 15 amino acids. V lost 0 bases, J lost 1 base, and 8 bases lay in between. CDR3 nucleotides: TGCGCCAGCAGCTTGGCGGATTCATCCTACAATGAGCAGTTCTTC. Translation: CASSLADSSYNEQFF.

The V call is TRBV30, the J call TRBJ2-7; a possible D gene is TRBD2 (6 bases). Trimming shortened V by 2 bases and J by 8 bases, and 19 bases separated the two germline ends. The CDR3 runs to 14 residues. The germline gives CDR1 GTSNPN, CDR2 SVGIG (reference sequence). CDR3 sequence reads: CAWSQDGSVTQQYF. For the CDR3, the DNA is TGTGCCTGGAGTCAGGACGGGAGCGTTACGCAGCAGTACTTC.

This sequence joins TRBV5-1 and TRBJ2-3; D remains ambiguous. The ends were cut back, 3 bases at V and 1 base at J, with 9 bases in the middle. CDR1 is SGHRS, CDR2 YFSETQ, per germline. This CDR3 is 14 amino acids long. For the CDR3, the DNA is TGCGCCAGCAGCTACACGTACGGCACAGATACGCAGTATTTT. Its translation: CASSYTYGTDTQYF.

Concerning this clone: Other DNA sequences of this sample code for an identical CDR3. This chain joins TRBV6-1 and TRBJ2-1, with 10 bases fitting TRBD1. Looked up from germline, CDR1 is MNHNS and CDR2 is SASEGT. The CDR3 has 15 amino acids. Trimming removed 4 bases from V and 3 bases from J; junction bases left unmatched: 3. CDR3 bases: TGTGCCAGCAGTGGGGGACAGGGGCTCTACAATGAGCAGTTCTTC. Its translation: CASSGGQGLYNEQFF.

The rearrangement joins TRBV2 to TRBJ1-4, with D possibly matching TRBD1 (5 bases). V was cut by 4 bases and J by 4 bases, with 13 bases left in between. This CDR3 region has 15 residues. Germline CDR1 is SNHLY and CDR2 is FYNNEI. In DNA, the CDR3 is TGTGCCAGCAGTGTCGGGGGACGGATTAATGAAAAACTGTTTTTT. It translates to CASSVGGRINEKLFF.

The CDR3 sequence is CASSEGISGGAVPQETQYF. The CDR3 DNA is TGTGCCAGCAGCGAAGGGATTAGCGGGGGGGCGGTTCCCCAAGAGACCCAGTACTTC. The chain links TRBV9 to TRBJ2-5; 11 positions match TRBD2. V shed 3 bases, J shed 1 base, and the junction held 14 bases outside the gene matches. The germline V gene has CDR1 SGDLS and CDR2 YYNGEE. This CDR3 region has 19 residues.

The V gene is TRBV9, the J gene TRBJ2-5, with D possibly matching TRBD1 (6 bases). The CDR3 is made up of 15 amino acids. V was trimmed by 4 bases and J by 2 bases, leaving 15 bases between them. Germline CDR1 SGDLS, CDR2 YYNGEE. The CDR3 is CASSFQMGAQETQYF. The CDR3 nucleotides are TGTGCCAGCAGCTTCCAGATGGGGGCTCAAGAGACCCAGTACTTC.

CDR3 residues: CASSLDEWEAFF. CDR3 in DNA: TGTGCCAGCAGCTTAGACGAGTGGGAAGCTTTCTTT. The chain is built from TRBV7-9 and TRBJ1-1; no definite D call. CDR3 length: 12 residues. The V gene's germline CDR1 is SEHNR and CDR2 FQNEAQ (reference sequence). V lost 1 base to trimming and J lost 8 bases, with 8 bases between them.

This clone was observed a single time. V gene TRBV5-8 combines with J gene TRBJ2-7; D remains unclear. Between the trimmed V and J ends, which lost 0 bases and 9 bases, there was a span of 7 bases. The germline gives CDR1 SGHTS, CDR2 YDEGEE. The length of the CDR3 is 11 residues. The CDR3 coding sequence is TGTGCCAGCAGCTTGGATGAAGGGCAGTACTTC. Protein: CASSLDEGQYF. The full variable domain, completed using reference TRBV5-8 and TRBJ2-7, is EAGVTQSPTHLIKTRGQQATLRCSPISGHTSVYWYQQALGLGLQFLLWYDEGEERNRGNFPPRFSGRQFPNYSSELNVNALELEDSALYLCASSLDEGQYFGPGTRLTVT.

The V and J genes are TRBV6-6 and TRBJ1-1; TRBD1 might be the D (5 bases). The CDR3 consists of 13 residues. V shed 2 bases and J shed 6 bases, with 10 bases lying between them. From germline, CDR1 is MNHNY and CDR2 SVGAGI (reference sequence). CDR3 protein: CASSYLSGAEAFF. CDR3 in DNA: TGTGCCAGCAGTTACCTTTCGGGGGCTGAAGCTTTCTTT.

V gene TRBV6-1 combines with J gene TRBJ1-4, with D tentatively TRBD1 (5 bases). V lost 6 bases and J 6 bases, leaving 14 bases between the germline ends. From germline, CDR1 is MNHNS and CDR2 SASEGT. This CDR3 contains 14 residues. The CDR3 loop reads CASRLDRIDEKLFF. CDR3 DNA sequence: TGTGCCAGCAGACTCGACAGAATTGATGAAAAACTGTTTTTT.

The chain uses TRBV5-8 and TRBJ1-2; TRBD1 matches 8 bases. This CDR3 is 14 amino acids long. J was trimmed by 5 bases and V by 2 bases; bases with no gene match: 5. The germline gives CDR1 SGHTS, CDR2 YDEGEE. The CDR3 DNA reads as TGTGCCAGCAGCTTTGGGCAGGGGGCATATGGCTACACCTTC. As protein: CASSFGQGAYGYTF.

The chain employs TRBV4-1 and TRBJ1-2; a weak D match, TRBD1 (6 bases). The CDR3 is 16 amino acids. Germline V CDR1 and CDR2: MGHRA, YSYEKL. V lost 0 bases, J lost 8 bases, and 19 bases lay in between. CDR3 DNA sequence: TGCGCCAGCAGCCAAGACTCCGGGGGCGCCCCGTGGGGCTACACCTTC. This codes for CASSQDSGGAPWGYTF.

Comments on this clone: At one end the junction does not follow the germline gene, possibly because of a read error. The chain combines TRBV2 with TRBJ1-5; D may be TRBD1 (5 bases). The CDR3 contains 14 residues. The germline V gene encodes CDR1 SNHLY and CDR2 FYNNEI. The CDR3 DNA reads as TGTGCCAACAGTTTCCAGGGACCGGGTCAGCCCCAGCATTTT. This codes for CANSFQGPGQPQHF. The complete variable domain, with remaining parts taken from reference TRBV2 and TRBJ1-5, reads EPEVTQTPSHQVTQMGQEVILRCVPISNHLYFYWYRQILGQKVEFLVSFYNNEISEKSEIFDDQFSVERPDGSNFTLKIRSTKLEDSAMYFCANSFQGPGQPQHFGDGTRLSIL.

The chain carries TRBV5-1 and TRBJ2-1; 8 bases agree with TRBD1. The germline V gene has CDR1 SGHRS and CDR2 YFSETQ. V lost 10 bases and J lost 10; bases outside the gene matches: 16. The CDR3 is made up of 14 amino acids. The CDR3 loop is CAGRAGTGSLEQFF. DNA of the CDR3: TGCGCCGGGAGAGCCGGGACAGGATCTCTGGAGCAGTTCTTC.

The chain employs TRBV5-6 and TRBJ2-6; TRBD1 might be the D (5 bases). V lost 2 bases and J lost 0, with 15 bases in between. Per germline, CDR1 SGHDT and CDR2 YYEEEE. The CDR3 consists of 18 residues. CDR3 nucleotides: TGTGCCAGCAGCTTATTCCAGGGTTCCTTCTCTGGGGCCAACGTCCTGACTTTC. This sequence encodes CASSLFQGSFSGANVLTF.

The chain joins TRBV15 to TRBJ2-7, with a weak D call TRBD2 (6 bases). The CDR3 is 16 amino acids. The V end was cut by 3 bases, the J end by 3 bases, with 18 bases between. Germline values: CDR1 LNHNV, CDR2 YYDKDF (reference sequence). The CDR3 coding sequence is TGTGCCACCAGCAGGCATTATGGCGGGACTCACTACGAGCAGTACTTC. This translates into CATSRHYGGTHYEQYF.

This clone appeared a single time. V gene TRBV4-1 combines with J gene TRBJ2-7, with a possible D match to TRBD2 (5 bases). Deletions cut 1 base from V and 4 bases from J, with 11 bases between. Germline V CDR1 and CDR2: MGHRA, YSYEKL. This CDR3 comprises 14 residues. The CDR3 sequence: CASSQVPGRYEQYF. CDR3 coding DNA: TGCGCCAGCAGCCAAGTCCCGGGAAGGTACGAGCAGTACTTC.

J is TRBJ1-1 and V is TRBV19; 10 positions match TRBD1. Germline V CDR1 and CDR2: LNHDA, SQIVND (reference sequence). The CDR3 length is 12 residues. V lost 9 bases to trimming and J lost 7 bases; unmatched junction nucleotides: 5. In nucleotides, the CDR3 is TGTGCCAGCAGACAGGGGGCGGGTGAAGCTTTCTTT. Residues: CASRQGAGEAFF.

This clone was seen a single time. The chain combines TRBV28 with TRBJ2-7; perhaps TRBD2 as D (5 bases). V was clipped by 6 bases and J by 2 bases, with 11 bases between them. The CDR3 length is 13 residues. The V gene's germline CDR1 is MDHEN and CDR2 SYDVKM. CDR3 DNA: TGTGCCAGCAGGGTACCACTAGCCTACGAGCAGTACTTC. Translation: CASRVPLAYEQYF.

This clone is medium-sized in the sample. This rearrangement joins TRBV19 to TRBJ2-1, with D unresolved. The V end lost 5 bases, the J end lost 7 bases, and 9 bases lay between the germline ends. This CDR3 region has 12 residues. In germline, CDR1 is LNHDA, CDR2 SQIVND (reference sequence). The chain's CDR3 is CASSVTWNEQFF. DNA for the CDR3: TGTGCCAGTAGTGTCACATGGAATGAGCAGTTCTTC.

This chain joins TRBV2 and TRBJ1-6; 10 bases are a match to TRBD1. This CDR3 is built from 16 residues. The junction had 6 bases not matched to a gene; V was cut back by 1 base and J by 9 bases. Germline assignment: CDR1 SNHLY and CDR2 FYNNEI. The CDR3 DNA reads TGTGCCAGCAGTGAAGGACAGGGGGCAACCGGTTCACCCCTCCACTTT. It codes for CASSEGQGATGSPLHF. Full variable domain (missing parts from reference TRBV2 and TRBJ1-6): EPEVTQTPSHQVTQMGQEVILRCVPISNHLYFYWYRQILGQKVEFLVSFYNNEISEKSEIFDDQFSVERPDGSNFTLKIRSTKLEDSAMYFCASSEGQGATGSPLHFGNGTRLTVT.

The chain recombines TRBV28 with TRBJ1-2, with a possible D match to TRBD1 (5 bases). Germline assignment: CDR1 MDHEN and CDR2 SYDVKM. Trimming removed 5 bases from V and 0 bases from J, with 22 bases in between. The length of the CDR3 is 18 residues. CDR3 amino acids: CASSPDIPGRVANYGYTF. The CDR3, as DNA: TGTGCCAGCAGTCCTGACATCCCAGGGCGGGTAGCTAACTATGGCTACACCTTC.

This chain connects TRBV11-2 to TRBJ1-1; 8 nucleotides agree with TRBD1. This CDR3 is built from 13 residues. The junction had 7 bases not matched to a gene; V was cut back by 2 bases and J by 11 bases. CDR1 SGHAT and CDR2 FQNNGV come from the germline V gene. CDR3 protein: CASSLPWTGRAFF. As DNA, the CDR3 is TGTGCCAGCAGCTTACCCTGGACAGGGCGGGCTTTCTTT.

The chain combines TRBV28 with TRBJ1-5, with 8 bases identical to TRBD1. The CDR3 has 20 amino acids. Germline V gives CDR1 MDHEN, CDR2 SYDVKM. J lost 4 bases, V lost 3 bases, and 20 bases had no gene match. CDR3 in amino acids: CASSFPGQASLNRGNQPQHF. Written as DNA, the CDR3 is TGTGCCAGCAGTTTCCCGGGACAGGCTTCTTTAAACCGAGGAAATCAGCCCCAGCATTTT.

The chain links TRBV29-1 to TRBJ2-3; 8 bases are shared with TRBD1. CDR3 length equals 12 residues. The germline CDR1 and CDR2 sequences are SQVTM and ANQGSEA. Trimming removed 3 bases from V and 5 bases from J; junction bases left unmatched: 1. CDR3: CSVEGTGDTQYF. The CDR3 nucleotides read TGCAGCGTTGAGGGGACAGGAGATACGCAGTATTTT.

This clone was counted a few times. CDR3 region: CASSLGPVTNSPLHF. DNA for the CDR3: TGCGCCAGCAGCTTGGGTCCAGTCACAAATTCACCCCTCCACTTT. J is TRBJ1-6 and V is TRBV5-1, with no clear D. Germline CDR1 SGHRS, CDR2 YFSETQ. The V and J ends lost 0 bases and 7 bases respectively, with 11 bases between them. This CDR3 is built from 15 residues.